Each of the 3 T cell receptor beta chains below was sequenced from the same sample in a study of T cell repertoires in cytomegalovirus infection. TCRdb fed the reads into MiXCR, producing one record per CDR3 protein. Of roughly 700,000 distinct CDR3 sequences listed, roughly a third are singletons. Antigens of these TCRs are unknown. The sample was cultured PBMCs, taken from culture after CMV antigen stimulation. All receptors derive from a human donor in good health (CMV status not recorded). Some clones in this sample may be carry-over from other donors' samples.

The chain is built from TRBV23-1 and TRBJ2-7; no firm D call. TRBV23-1 is placed among ORFs of uncertain function. The CDR3 runs to 13 residues. The germline V and J ends were trimmed by 3 bases and 4 bases, with 10 bases remaining between them. The CDR3, as DNA: TGCGCCAGCAGTCATTACAGAAAATACGAGCAGTACTTC. It specifies CASSHYRKYEQYF.

This clonotype was seen a few times. J is TRBJ1-5 and V is TRBV7-2, with D perhaps matching TRBD1 (5 bases). In germline, CDR1 is SGHTA, CDR2 FQGNSA. Trimming left V 4 bases short and J 3 bases short, with 13 bases between. The CDR3 is 15 amino acids. The chain's CDR3 is CASSSTGTPNQPQHF. For the CDR3, the DNA is TGTGCCAGCAGCTCGACCGGGACCCCCAATCAGCCCCAGCATTTT.

This clonotype was recorded at least ten times. The J gene is TRBJ2-7, the V gene TRBV7-2, with 9 bases that match TRBD1. Per germline, CDR1 SGHTA and CDR2 FQGNSA. The trim removed 4 bases at V and 4 bases at J, leaving 8 bases unmatched. The CDR3 consists of 15 residues. The chain's CDR3 is CASSSRDRVVYEQYF. CDR3 nucleotides: TGTGCCAGCAGCTCCCGGGACAGGGTGGTTTACGAGCAGTACTTC. Based on the CDR3 plus reference TRBV7-2 and TRBJ2-7, the full variable domain is GAGVSQSPSNKVTEKGKDVELRCDPISGHTALYWYRQSLGQGLEFLIYFQGNSAPDKSGLPSDRFSAERTGGSVSTLTIQRTQQEDSAVYLCASSSRDRVVYEQYFGPGTRLTVT.